The 18 T cell receptor beta chains below were found in one sample sequenced in a study of OX40 agonist ivuxolimab in advanced cancers. This table comes from immunoSEQ multiplex PCR, and its TCRdb copy is limited to in-frame clones, with some not included. Among more than 60,000 clones listed, more than 65% were seen once. The sequenced sample was CD4+ or CD8+ T cells sorted from blood, obtained in a trial of the OX40 agonist ivuxolimab. The source of these receptors is an adult with an advanced solid tumor such as melanoma, head and neck, liver or kidney cancer.

The chain carries TRBV19 and TRBJ2-1; TRBD2 matches 11 bases. Germline CDR1 LNHDA, CDR2 SQIVND (reference sequence). V shed 3 bases, J shed 3 bases, and the junction held 7 bases outside the gene matches. The CDR3 covers 17 residues. As DNA, the CDR3 is TGTGCCAGTAGTATCTTCTTTACTAGCGGGAGCTACAATGAGCAGTTCTTC. Protein: CASSIFFTSGSYNEQFF.

This chain links TRBV15 with TRBJ1-4; no clear D gene. Trimming shortened V by 0 bases and J by 7 bases, and 6 bases separated the two germline ends. Germline CDR1 reads LNHNV; CDR2 reads YYDKDF (reference sequence). CDR3 length: 13 amino acids. Written as DNA, the CDR3 is TGTGCCACCAGCAGAGACAGGTCTGAAAAACTGTTTTTT. It yields the protein CATSRDRSEKLFF.

The chain uses TRBV5-1 and TRBJ2-3, with D perhaps assigned TRBD1 or TRBD2 (5 bases each). The germline CDR1 and CDR2 sequences are SGHRS and YFSETQ. The germline V and J ends were trimmed by 4 bases and 3 bases, with 12 bases remaining between them. The CDR3 extends over 14 amino acids. Here the CDR3 reads CASSGDPGTDTQYF. CDR3 DNA: TGCGCCAGCAGCGGGGACCCGGGGACAGATACGCAGTATTTT.

V gene TRBV28 combines with J gene TRBJ1-1; D might be TRBD1 (5 bases). Germline V gene sequence: CDR1 MDHEN, CDR2 SYDVKM. The CDR3 length is 18 residues. V lost 6 bases, J lost 2 bases, and 25 bases lay in between. The CDR3 DNA reads as TGTGCCAGCAGCCAAGGGCGACCTCGGGGACGATATAACACTGAAGCTTTCTTT. Translating it yields CASSQGRPRGRYNTEAFF.

The V gene is TRBV7-6, the J gene TRBJ1-5; D is unresolved. V gave up 3 bases and J gave up 2 bases, with 11 bases separating them. This CDR3 comprises 15 residues. From germline, CDR1 is SGHVS and CDR2 FNYEAQ. CDR3 DNA sequence: TGTGCCAGCAGCTTCCAGGCGGGAGGCAATCAGCCCCAGCATTTT. It translates to CASSFQAGGNQPQHF. Full variable domain (rest looked up from reference TRBV7-6 and TRBJ1-5): GAGVSQSPRYKVTKRGQDVALRCDPISGHVSLYWYRQALGQGPEFLTYFNYEAQQDKSGLPNDRFSAERPEGSISTLTIQRTEQRDSAMYRCASSFQAGGNQPQHFGDGTRLSIL.

The rearrangement joins TRBV2 to TRBJ1-4; D is perhaps TRBD1 (5 bases). V shed 4 bases and J shed 7 bases, with 10 bases lying between them. Germline-derived CDR1 and CDR2 are SNHLY and FYNNEI. The CDR3 loop spans 13 amino acids. The CDR3 DNA reads TGTGCCAGCAGTGGGGGCGGGTTTGAAAAACTGTTTTTT. It encodes CASSGGGFEKLFF.

The V gene is TRBV5-6, the J gene TRBJ1-5, with TRBD1 matching over 10 bases. CDR3 length: 14 amino acids. CDR1 and CDR2 (germline): SGHDT, YYEEEE. V lost 4 bases to trimming and J lost 2 bases; unmatched junction nucleotides: 0. Here the CDR3 reads CASSGQGGNQPQHF. The DNA of the CDR3 is TGTGCCAGCAGCGGACAGGGGGGCAATCAGCCCCAGCATTTT.

This chain connects TRBV19 to TRBJ2-3, with 7 bases aligning to TRBD1. The CDR3 is 17 amino acids. Per the germline V gene, CDR1 is LNHDA and CDR2 is SQIVND (reference sequence). V gave up 3 bases and J gave up 2 bases; unmatched junction bases: 11. CDR3 region: CASSIGTGVQITDTQYF. The CDR3 DNA reads TGTGCCAGTAGTATTGGCACAGGGGTACAAATCACAGATACGCAGTATTTT.

The genes are TRBV19 and TRBJ2-7; D uncertain. This CDR3 spans 14 amino acids. V shed 1 base and J shed 2 bases, with 9 bases lying between them. Germline loops: CDR1 LNHDA, CDR2 SQIVND (reference sequence). CDR3 sequence: CASSIGNRPYEQYF. DNA of the CDR3: TGTGCCAGTAGTATAGGCAACAGACCCTACGAGCAGTACTTC.

A few counts support this clone. The chain has TRBV5-6 and TRBJ2-1; 8 bases match TRBD2. Trimming took 0 bases from V and 2 from J; bases not matched to a gene: 4. Germline assignment: CDR1 SGHDT and CDR2 YYEEEE. The CDR3 has 16 residues. Here the CDR3 DNA reads TGTGCCAGCAGCTTGGTCGGGGGGGCCGCCTACAATGAGCAGTTCTTC. Protein sequence: CASSLVGGAAYNEQFF.

The V gene is TRBV5-1, the J gene TRBJ1-2, with 8 nucleotides matching TRBD1. This CDR3 has 14 residues. V dropped 0 bases and J dropped 3; count of bases not matched to a gene: 1. Germline CDR1 and CDR2: SGHRS and YFSETQ. CDR3 sequence (DNA): TGCGCCAGCAGCTTGGCAGGGGGCGACTATGGCTACACCTTC. Its translation: CASSLAGGDYGYTF.

The rearrangement joins TRBV6-4 to TRBJ2-2, with D uncertain. The V gene's germline CDR1 is MRHNA and CDR2 SNTAGT. This CDR3 has 13 amino acids. Deletions cut 3 bases from V and 3 bases from J, with 5 bases between. In DNA form, the CDR3 reads TGTGCCAGCAGTGAACAGCACACCGGGGAGCTGTTTTTT. Amino acid sequence: CASSEQHTGELFF.

This sequence joins TRBV5-1 and TRBJ2-2, with D maybe TRBD2 (6 bases). The length of the CDR3 is 14 residues. The germline V gene encodes CDR1 SGHRS and CDR2 YFSETQ. V was clipped by 2 bases and J by 1 base, with 6 bases between them. The CDR3 sequence: CASSFGGNTGELFF. For the CDR3, the DNA is TGCGCCAGCAGCTTCGGGGGGAACACCGGGGAGCTGTTTTTT.

This chain connects TRBV29-1 to TRBJ2-3; 13 nucleotides match TRBD2. The CDR3 has 16 amino acids. With V trimmed by 6 bases and J by 0 bases, 6 bases remained unmatched. Germline CDR1 is SQVTM and CDR2 is ANQGSEA. This chain's CDR3 is CSVRLAGGFSTDTQYF. The CDR3 region has the DNA TGCAGCGTCCGACTAGCGGGGGGCTTTAGCACAGATACGCAGTATTTT.

The chain is built from TRBV5-6 and TRBJ1-6; no reliable D call. The CDR3 runs 16 residues. The V gene's germline CDR1 is SGHDT and CDR2 YYEEEE. V lost 2 bases, J lost 7 bases, and 16 bases lay in between. In DNA form, the CDR3 reads TGTGCCAGCAGCTTCCGAGGATTAGGCCTCAATTCACCCCTCCACTTT. Its protein is CASSFRGLGLNSPLHF.

Here the CDR3 reads CASSWIGFSHRGQPQHF. CDR3 nucleotides: TGCGCCAGCAGTTGGATAGGTTTTTCCCACCGGGGGCAGCCCCAGCATTTT. The chain uses TRBV10-1 and TRBJ1-5; tentative D call: TRBD1 (5 bases). The V gene lost 5 bases and the J gene lost 7 bases, with 24 bases spanning the gap. The CDR3 has 17 residues. Germline V lookup: CDR1 WNHNN, CDR2 SYGVQD (reference sequence).

CDR3 sequence: CASTPDRSSGSPLHF. The CDR3 nucleotides are TGTGCCAGTACCCCGGACCGATCCTCAGGTTCACCCCTCCACTTT. This chain links TRBV19 with TRBJ1-6; no firm D call. The germline CDR1 and CDR2 sequences are LNHDA and SQIVND (reference sequence). V was clipped by 7 bases and J by 9 bases, with 19 bases between them. This CDR3 comprises 15 residues.

The rearrangement links TRBV5-1 to TRBJ2-7, with 7 bases aligning to TRBD1. J gave up 2 bases and V 4 bases, and 9 bases lay outside the gene matches. CDR1 is SGHRS and CDR2 is YFSETQ in the germline V gene. There are 15 residues in the CDR3. The CDR3 protein is CASSPTGTDTYEQYF. The DNA of the CDR3 is TGCGCCAGCAGCCCAACAGGGACAGACACCTACGAGCAGTACTTC.